This passage covers 29 T cell receptor beta chains from one sample sequenced in a study of blood T cell repertoires in COVID-19. The table came from immunoSEQ multiplex PCR; TCRdb's copy has only in-frame clones and leaves some out. The repertoire holds under 150,000 clones, over 75% seen once, with 2.5% to 3.5% in the top ten. Sequencing was done on a sample of peripheral blood. The receptors stem from a woman aged 60-70 years with active COVID-19.

This clone has just one count. The chain uses TRBV4-3 and TRBJ1-2, with D maybe TRBD1 (5 bases). Trimming removed 2 bases from V and 8 bases from J, with 21 bases in between. The germline gives CDR1 LGHNA, CDR2 YSLEER. The CDR3 totals 16 residues. This chain's CDR3 is CASSQSPQSQGSGYTF. CDR3 DNA sequence: TGCGCCAGCAGCCAAAGCCCCCAATCTCAGGGATCCGGCTACACCTTC.

The chain uses TRBV3-1 (or the pseudogene TRBV3-2) and TRBJ1-5; 8 nucleotides match TRBD1. Germline V gene data show CDR1 as LGHDT and CDR2 as YNNKEL (reference sequence). The CDR3 has 15 amino acids. Germline trimming cut 4 bases from V and 1 base from J; bases unmatched to any gene: 3. The CDR3 region is CASSLGTGSNQPQHF. The DNA for the CDR3 is TGTGCCAGCAGCCTTGGGACAGGAAGCAATCAGCCCCAGCATTTT.

This chain uses TRBV7-2 with TRBJ1-2, with 9 bases fitting TRBD1. With 5 bases clipped from V and 8 bases from J, the junction kept 12 bases outside the gene matches. This CDR3 has 15 residues. Germline CDR1 and CDR2: SGHTA and FQGNSA. The CDR3 coding sequence is TGTGCCAGCAGCAACCGGGACAGGGTCAAATTCGGCTACACCTTC. Residues: CASSNRDRVKFGYTF. Together with reference TRBV7-2 and TRBJ1-2, the CDR3 gives the full variable domain: GAGVSQSPSNKVTEKGKDVELRCDPISGHTALYWYRQSLGQGLEFLIYFQGNSAPDKSGLPSDRFSAERTGGSVSTLTIQRTQQEDSAVYLCASSNRDRVKFGYTFGSGTRLTVV.

This clone is a singleton in its sample. The gene calls are TRBV4-1 and TRBJ2-1, with 12 nucleotides matching TRBD2. The V segment lost 0 bases and the J segment 4 bases; nucleotides outside the gene matches: 1. In germline, CDR1 is MGHRA, CDR2 YSYEKL. The CDR3 is 16 residues long. The CDR3 DNA reads TGCGCCAGCAGCCAAGAACTAGCGGGAGGTTACAATGAGCAGTTCTTC. Its translation is CASSQELAGGYNEQFF.

V usage is TRBV29-1 and J usage is TRBJ1-2, with TRBD1 matching over 7 bases. The J segment lost 0 bases and the V segment lost 5 bases, leaving 15 bases of the junction unmatched. Per germline, CDR1 SQVTM and CDR2 ANQGSEA. The CDR3 totals 17 residues. This chain's CDR3 is CSVRSASQGTPNYGYTF. The CDR3 DNA reads as TGCAGCGTTCGGAGCGCTTCACAGGGGACGCCTAACTATGGCTACACCTTC.

The CDR3 DNA reads TGTGCCAGCAGTTCAGGGATGGGCGACACTGAAGCTTTCTTT. It yields the protein CASSSGMGDTEAFF. The chain recombines TRBV27 with TRBJ1-1, with D possibly TRBD1 on 5 matching bases. Germline loops: CDR1 MNHEY, CDR2 SMNVEV (reference sequence). CDR3 length: 14 residues. The V gene lost 4 bases and the J gene lost 3 bases, with 12 bases spanning the gap.

This chain uses TRBV4-2 with TRBJ2-1, with TRBD2 matching over 10 bases. Germline V gene lookup returns CDR1 LGHNA and CDR2 YNFKEQ. This CDR3 comprises 17 residues. V shed 2 bases and J 8 bases; nucleotides not matched to a gene: 12. CDR3 loop: CASSQRPGSGRGDEQFF. CDR3 nucleotides: TGTGCCAGCAGCCAACGTCCGGGCAGCGGGAGGGGCGATGAGCAGTTCTTC.

The chain recombines TRBV30 with TRBJ2-3; D unclear. The length of the CDR3 is 12 residues. Germline CDR1 GTSNPN, CDR2 SVGIG (reference sequence). V gave up 2 bases and J gave up 1 base, with 4 bases separating them. As DNA, the CDR3 is TGTGCCTGGAGTAGCGGCACAGATACGCAGTATTTT. Translated: CAWSSGTDTQYF.

V is TRBV6-2 or TRBV6-3 and J is TRBJ1-1; D gene unclear. Germline assignment: CDR1 MNHEY and CDR2 SVGEGT. V was pared by 0 bases and J by 0 bases, with 8 bases between. The CDR3 runs 15 residues. Here the CDR3 reads CASSYSGGMNTEAFF. The DNA for the CDR3 is TGTGCCAGCAGTTACTCCGGCGGGATGAACACTGAAGCTTTCTTT.

The V and J genes are TRBV6-6 and TRBJ1-1, with TRBD1 as a possible D gene (6 bases). Germline V gene sequence: CDR1 MNHNY, CDR2 SVGAGI (reference sequence). The V gene lost 6 bases and the J gene lost 5 bases, with 13 bases spanning the gap. The CDR3 covers 13 residues. The CDR3 protein is CASRVGAGTEAFF. The CDR3 DNA reads as TGTGCCAGCAGAGTGGGGGCCGGGACTGAAGCTTTCTTT.

V gene TRBV5-1 combines with J gene TRBJ2-1; the D gene is possibly TRBD1 (6 bases). Germline assignment: CDR1 SGHRS and CDR2 YFSETQ. Trimming stripped 0 bases from V and 1 base from J, with 11 bases between. This CDR3 spans 16 amino acids. CDR3 protein: CASSLGQDVSYNEQFF. For the CDR3, the DNA is TGCGCCAGCAGCTTGGGACAGGATGTTTCCTACAATGAGCAGTTCTTC.

The chain employs TRBV6-5 and TRBJ1-2, with D tentatively TRBD1 (6 bases). CDR3 size: 14 residues. From germline, CDR1 is MNHEY and CDR2 SVGAGI. The V end was cut by 6 bases, the J end by 4 bases, with 15 bases between. CDR3 loop: CASRPRGGGYGYTF. For the CDR3, the DNA is TGTGCCAGCAGGCCCAGGGGCGGGGGCTATGGCTACACCTTC.

Here the CDR3 reads CASSFGQGGSYNSPLHF. For the CDR3, the DNA is TGTGCCAGCAGCTTTGGACAGGGGGGCTCCTATAATTCACCCCTCCACTTT. V usage is TRBV7-2 and J usage is TRBJ1-6, with TRBD1 matching over 10 bases. Germline CDR1 and CDR2: SGHTA and FQGNSA. The CDR3 has 17 amino acids. V lost 3 bases to trimming and J lost 0 bases; unmatched junction nucleotides: 2.

CDR3 region: CASSVGETSGAYEQYF. CDR3 DNA: TGTGCCAGCAGCGTAGGAGAGACTAGCGGGGCCTACGAGCAGTACTTC. This rearrangement joins TRBV9 to TRBJ2-7, with TRBD2 matching 11 bases. V lost 0 bases to trimming and J lost 2 bases; unmatched junction nucleotides: 4. The CDR3 extends over 16 amino acids. Per germline, CDR1 SGDLS and CDR2 YYNGEE.

This chain links TRBV4-3 with TRBJ1-2; possibly TRBD1 for D (5 bases). Germline CDR1 is LGHNA and CDR2 is YSLEER. Trimming shortened V by 3 bases and J by 4 bases, and 18 bases separated the two germline ends. The length of the CDR3 is 16 residues. The CDR3, as DNA: TGCGCCAGCAGCCAGACCCCGTCAGGGAACAGCTATGGCTACACCTTC. Protein product: CASSQTPSGNSYGYTF.

This chain links TRBV6-5 with TRBJ2-2; 9 nucleotides match TRBD2. After removal of 6 bases from V and 4 bases from J, the junction contained 3 bases not matched to a gene. CDR1 is MNHEY, CDR2 SVGAGI, per germline. This CDR3 is 14 amino acids long. CDR3 in amino acids: CASSQLAGTGELFF. As DNA, the CDR3 is TGTGCCAGCAGCCAACTAGCGGGCACCGGGGAGCTGTTTTTT.

The V and J genes are TRBV11-2 and TRBJ2-2; D is possibly TRBD1 (6 bases). CDR1 is SGHAT and CDR2 is FQNNGV in the germline V gene. Trimming cost V 4 bases and J 5 bases, with 17 bases left between them. CDR3 size: 16 residues. CDR3: CASSSPWTDPTGELFF. The CDR3 DNA reads as TGTGCCAGCAGCTCCCCCTGGACAGATCCAACCGGGGAGCTGTTTTTT.

Concerning this clone: The sample holds other DNA sequences that translate to the same CDR3. The J gene is TRBJ2-1, the V gene TRBV5-1; the D gene is possibly TRBD2 (5 bases). CDR1 and CDR2 (germline): SGHRS, YFSETQ. The length of the CDR3 is 14 residues. V was trimmed by 2 bases and J by 2 bases, leaving 8 bases between them. CDR3 sequence: CASSLGGPYNEQFF. The CDR3 DNA reads as TGCGCCAGCAGCTTAGGAGGTCCCTACAATGAGCAGTTCTTC.

The genes are TRBV4-2 and TRBJ2-3; perhaps TRBD1 as D (5 bases). CDR1 and CDR2 from the germline V gene are LGHNA and YNFKEQ. The CDR3 runs to 16 residues. The V end was cut by 3 bases, the J end by 2 bases, with 15 bases between. The CDR3 bases are TGTGCCAGCAGCCAGGACACGGTTATATCCACAGATACGCAGTATTTT. Protein: CASSQDTVISTDTQYF.

The V call is TRBV18, the J call TRBJ2-7; 8 bases align to TRBD1. V shed 1 base and J 3 bases; nucleotides not matched to a gene: 5. This CDR3 is 15 amino acids long. CDR1 KGHSH and CDR2 LQKENI come from the germline V gene. The CDR3 protein is CASSPRQGAIYEQYF. In DNA form, the CDR3 reads TGTGCCAGCTCACCACGGCAGGGGGCTATCTACGAGCAGTACTTC.

This clone was counted between two and nine times. The chain recombines TRBV28 with TRBJ1-5; tentatively, D is TRBD1 (6 bases). The CDR3 runs 16 residues. The germline gives CDR1 MDHEN, CDR2 SYDVKM. Deletions cut 8 bases from V and 5 bases from J, with 22 bases between. The CDR3 region is CASFRGYRAPDQPQHF. CDR3 DNA sequence: TGTGCCAGCTTTCGGGGTTACAGGGCGCCCGATCAGCCCCAGCATTTT.

This clone has a single count. The chain recombines TRBV18 with TRBJ2-5; no clear D gene. This CDR3 comprises 14 residues. The ends were cut back, 0 bases at V and 5 bases at J, with 10 bases in the middle. Germline values: CDR1 KGHSH, CDR2 LQKENI. CDR3 in DNA: TGTGCCAGCTCACCACCGCGAGGAGCCGAGACCCAGTACTTC. Encoded protein: CASSPPRGAETQYF.

CDR3 amino acids: CASSLARVVGTGELFF. In DNA, the CDR3 is TGTGCCAGCAGCTTAGCCAGGGTGGTTGGCACCGGGGAGCTGTTTTTT. This chain joins TRBV7-6 and TRBJ2-2; weak D call: TRBD1 (5 bases). This CDR3 comprises 16 residues. Trimming removed 0 bases from V and 4 bases from J, with 12 bases in between. Germline CDR1 reads SGHVS; CDR2 reads FNYEAQ.

The sample holds one count of this clone. The V and J genes are TRBV5-1 and TRBJ1-1; no clear D. The CDR3 is 15 residues long. Germline CDR1 and CDR2: SGHRS and YFSETQ. The germline V and J ends were trimmed by 0 bases and 0 bases, with 9 bases remaining between them. The CDR3: CASSLVGLMNTEAFF. The CDR3 nucleotides are TGCGCCAGCAGCTTGGTTGGGCTAATGAACACTGAAGCTTTCTTT.

The chain recombines TRBV19 with TRBJ1-1; the match to TRBD1 covers 7 bases. CDR1 and CDR2 from the germline V gene are LNHDA and SQIVND (reference sequence). This CDR3 is built from 14 residues. The V and J ends lost 8 bases and 4 bases, in that order; junction bases with no gene match: 10. DNA for the CDR3: TGTGCCAGTGGGAACAGGGGCCGGGGCACTGAAGCTTTCTTT. Translating it yields CASGNRGRGTEAFF.

The chain combines TRBV6-2 or TRBV6-3 with TRBJ2-7; D is perhaps TRBD2 (5 bases). V shed 4 bases and J shed 7 bases, with 14 bases lying between them. The CDR3 extends over 13 amino acids. Germline V CDR1 and CDR2: MNHEY, SVGEGT. The CDR3 DNA is TGTGCCAGCAGTTCGCTAGCCCCTGGAGAGCAGTACTTC. Translating it yields CASSSLAPGEQYF.

The genes are TRBV5-6 and TRBJ2-1, with D uncertain. Germline-derived CDR1 and CDR2 are SGHDT and YYEEEE. CDR3 length equals 19 residues. V lost 1 base, J lost 5 bases, and 25 bases lay in between. The CDR3 sequence is CASSLISPWSGDHNNEQFF. Here the CDR3 DNA reads TGTGCCAGCAGCTTGATCTCGCCGTGGTCAGGTGACCACAACAATGAGCAGTTCTTC.

For the CDR3, the DNA is TGTGCCAGCAGTTTAAGTAACCATATCCGGGACAGCACCTACGAGCAGTACTTC. Its protein product is CASSLSNHIRDSTYEQYF. The chain recombines TRBV28 with TRBJ2-7, with TRBD1 identical over 7 bases. Trimming cost V 2 bases and J 2 bases; bases outside gene matches: 15. The CDR3 consists of 18 residues. Germline V gives CDR1 MDHEN, CDR2 SYDVKM.

The rearrangement links TRBV7-8 to TRBJ2-2; 9 bases are shared with TRBD2. The CDR3 spans 16 residues. The germline V gene encodes CDR1 SGHVS and CDR2 FQNEAQ. V lost 0 bases to trimming and J lost 4 bases; unmatched junction nucleotides: 3. The DNA for the CDR3 is TGTGCCAGCAGCTTAGCGGGACTAGCCACCACCGGGGAGCTGTTTTTT. Protein: CASSLAGLATTGELFF.